Shown below are 9 T cell receptor beta chains from a single sample sequenced in a study of blood T cell repertoires in COVID-19. Measured with immunoSEQ multiplex PCR; TCRdb has only the in-frame clones, and not every one. The sample lists about 110,000 clones, more than 70% seen once, with 4.2% in the top ten. Material for sequencing was peripheral blood. The receptors derive from a human donor in a cohort sampled during active COVID-19.

This clone has just a few counts. This chain joins TRBV6-5 and TRBJ1-5; unclear D gene. The germline V gene encodes CDR1 MNHEY and CDR2 SVGAGI. The CDR3 covers 12 residues. Trimming took off 6 bases at V and 7 bases at J, with 10 bases between the two ends. CDR3 sequence: CASRDLGQPQHF. CDR3 sequence (DNA): TGTGCCAGCAGGGACTTAGGGCAGCCCCAGCATTTT.

The gene calls are TRBV6-4 and TRBJ2-3, with a possible D match to TRBD1 (5 bases). The CDR3 has 13 amino acids. Germline assignment: CDR1 MRHNA and CDR2 SNTAGT. The V and J ends lost 4 bases and 2 bases respectively, with 7 bases between them. CDR3 DNA sequence: TGTGCCAGCAGTGGACAGACCACAGATACGCAGTATTTT. This encodes CASSGQTTDTQYF.

V is TRBV13 and J is TRBJ2-2, with D maybe TRBD2 (5 bases). There are 13 residues in the CDR3. Trimming removed 4 bases from V and 9 bases from J, with 12 bases in between. Germline assignment: CDR1 PRHDT and CDR2 FYEKMQ (reference sequence). This CDR3 reads CASSSGMGRELFF. Written as DNA, the CDR3 is TGTGCCAGCAGCTCCGGGATGGGGAGGGAGCTGTTTTTT.

The rearrangement joins TRBV10-3 to TRBJ2-3; 9 nucleotides match TRBD2. CDR3 length equals 14 residues. CDR1 is ENHRY and CDR2 is SYGVKD in the germline V gene. V lost 3 bases and J lost 6; bases outside the gene matches: 4. In nucleotides, the CDR3 is TGTGCCATCAGTGATTCCACTAGCGGGGATACGCAGTATTTT. As protein: CAISDSTSGDTQYF.

V and J are TRBV5-1 and TRBJ1-1; 10 bases map to TRBD1. The CDR3 is 13 amino acids. With 7 bases clipped from V and 3 bases from J, the junction kept 3 bases outside the gene matches. Per germline, CDR1 SGHRS and CDR2 YFSETQ. The CDR3 region is CASLGQGDTEAFF. CDR3 sequence (DNA): TGCGCCAGCCTCGGACAGGGGGACACTGAAGCTTTCTTT.

The V call is TRBV5-8, the J call TRBJ2-3; 8 nucleotides line up with TRBD2. The V segment lost 0 bases and the J segment 2 bases; nucleotides outside the gene matches: 11. The CDR3 consists of 18 residues. In germline, CDR1 is SGHTS, CDR2 YDEGEE. CDR3 sequence reads: CASSLDREGGYLTDTQYF. CDR3 DNA sequence: TGTGCCAGCAGCTTGGATCGGGAGGGCGGTTACCTCACAGATACGCAGTATTTT.

The sample holds one count of this clone. The chain has TRBV2 and TRBJ2-5; 13 bases match TRBD2. Germline CDR1 SNHLY, CDR2 FYNNEI. The CDR3 is 14 amino acids. Trimming took 9 bases from V and 6 from J; bases not matched to a gene: 7. Here the CDR3 DNA reads TGTGCCAGTTCCGGACTAGCGGGAGTACAGACCCAGTACTTC. This encodes CASSGLAGVQTQYF.

As to this clone: Other nucleotide sequences from this sample produce the same CDR3. The chain uses TRBV3-1 (or the pseudogene TRBV3-2) and TRBJ1-1; D is undetermined. V lost 0 bases, J lost 1 base, and 6 bases lay in between. Germline-derived CDR1 and CDR2 are LGHDT and YNNKEL (reference sequence). This CDR3 is 14 amino acids long. The DNA of the CDR3 is TGTGCCAGCAGCCAAGACGGAGGGAACACTGAAGCTTTCTTT. Amino acids: CASSQDGGNTEAFF.

This clone was seen once. The rearrangement uses TRBV5-4 and TRBJ1-2; 10 bases line up with TRBD1. J was trimmed by 5 bases and V by 4 bases; bases with no gene match: 5. The CDR3 loop spans 14 amino acids. Germline V gives CDR1 SGHNT, CDR2 YYREEE (reference sequence). In DNA form, the CDR3 reads TGTGCCAGCAGCCGACAGGGGGCTGGGTATGGCTACACCTTC. This codes for CASSRQGAGYGYTF.